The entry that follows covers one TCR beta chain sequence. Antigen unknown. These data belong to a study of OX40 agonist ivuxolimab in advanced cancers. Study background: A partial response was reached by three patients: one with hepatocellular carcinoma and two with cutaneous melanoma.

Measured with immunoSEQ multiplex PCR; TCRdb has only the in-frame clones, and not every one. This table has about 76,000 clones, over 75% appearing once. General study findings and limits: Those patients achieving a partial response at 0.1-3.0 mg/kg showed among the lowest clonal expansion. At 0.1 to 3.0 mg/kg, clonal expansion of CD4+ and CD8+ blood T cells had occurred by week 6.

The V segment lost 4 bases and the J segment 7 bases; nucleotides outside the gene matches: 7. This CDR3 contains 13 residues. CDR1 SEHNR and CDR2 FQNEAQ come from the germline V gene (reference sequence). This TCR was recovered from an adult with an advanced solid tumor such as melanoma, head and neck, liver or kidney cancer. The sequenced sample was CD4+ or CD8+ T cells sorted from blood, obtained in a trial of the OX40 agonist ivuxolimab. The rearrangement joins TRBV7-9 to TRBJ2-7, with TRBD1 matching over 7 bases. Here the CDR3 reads CASSWGQPLEQYF. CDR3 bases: TGTGCCAGCAGCTGGGGACAGCCGCTGGAGCAGTACTTC.